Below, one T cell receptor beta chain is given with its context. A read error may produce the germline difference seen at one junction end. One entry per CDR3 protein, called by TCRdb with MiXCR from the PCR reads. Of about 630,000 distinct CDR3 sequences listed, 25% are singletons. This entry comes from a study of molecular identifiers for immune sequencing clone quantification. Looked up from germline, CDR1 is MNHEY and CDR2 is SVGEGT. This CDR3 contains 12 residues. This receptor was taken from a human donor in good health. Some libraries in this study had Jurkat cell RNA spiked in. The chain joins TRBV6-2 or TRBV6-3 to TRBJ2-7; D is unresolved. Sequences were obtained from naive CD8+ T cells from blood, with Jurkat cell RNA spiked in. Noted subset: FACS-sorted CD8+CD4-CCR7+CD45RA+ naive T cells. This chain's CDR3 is CASSFAVYEQNF. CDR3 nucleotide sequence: TGTGCCAGCTCCTTCGCGGTTTACGAGCAGAACTTC.